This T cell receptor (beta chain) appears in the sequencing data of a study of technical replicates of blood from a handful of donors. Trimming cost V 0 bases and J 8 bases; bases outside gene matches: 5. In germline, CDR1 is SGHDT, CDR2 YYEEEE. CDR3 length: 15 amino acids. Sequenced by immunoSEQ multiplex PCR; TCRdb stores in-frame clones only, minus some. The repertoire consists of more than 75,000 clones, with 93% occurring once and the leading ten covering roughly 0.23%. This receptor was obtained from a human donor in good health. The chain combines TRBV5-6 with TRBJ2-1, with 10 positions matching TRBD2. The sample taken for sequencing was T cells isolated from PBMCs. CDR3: CASSLGLAGVDEQFF. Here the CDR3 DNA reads TGTGCCAGCAGCTTGGGGCTAGCGGGAGTTGATGAGCAGTTCTTC.